This T cell receptor (beta chain) was profiled in a study of patients and donors after allogeneic stem cell transplantation. TCRdb passed the RT-PCR reads through MiXCR, listing each CDR3 protein once. The sample contains around 200,000 distinct CDR3 sequences, 38% of which appear only once. Material: blood, either unsorted or a sorted T cell fraction (not recorded which). The TCR was taken from a human donor who was either an allogeneic HSCT recipient or a stem cell or donor lymphocyte infusion donor (not recorded which). It is not recorded whose cells these are; they may come from a transplant donor.

CDR3 bases: TGTGCCAGCAGTTCCCCGGGACAGGGCTACGAGCAGTACTTC. Translating it yields CASSSPGQGYEQYF. The chain uses TRBV6-6 and TRBJ2-7; 9 nucleotides match TRBD1. The V gene's germline CDR1 is MNHNY and CDR2 SVGAGI (reference sequence). Germline trimming cut 4 bases from V and 3 bases from J; bases unmatched to any gene: 4. The CDR3 sequence is 14 residues long.